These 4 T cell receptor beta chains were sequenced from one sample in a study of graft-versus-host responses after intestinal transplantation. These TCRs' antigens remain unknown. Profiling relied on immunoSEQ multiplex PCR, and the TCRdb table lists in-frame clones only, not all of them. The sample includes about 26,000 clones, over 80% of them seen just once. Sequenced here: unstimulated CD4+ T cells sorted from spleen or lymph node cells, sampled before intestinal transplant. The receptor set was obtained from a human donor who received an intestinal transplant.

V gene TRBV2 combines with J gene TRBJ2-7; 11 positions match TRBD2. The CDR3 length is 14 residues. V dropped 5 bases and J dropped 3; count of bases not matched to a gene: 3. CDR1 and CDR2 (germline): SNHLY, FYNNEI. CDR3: CASSSGTSGYEQYF. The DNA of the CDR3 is TGTGCCAGCAGTTCCGGGACTAGCGGCTACGAGCAGTACTTC.

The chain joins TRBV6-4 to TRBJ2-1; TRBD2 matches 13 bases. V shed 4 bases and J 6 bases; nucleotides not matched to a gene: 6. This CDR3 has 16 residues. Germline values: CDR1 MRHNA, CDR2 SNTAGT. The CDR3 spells CASSANGLAGVNEQFF. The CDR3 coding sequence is TGTGCCAGCAGTGCCAACGGACTAGCGGGAGTCAATGAGCAGTTCTTC.

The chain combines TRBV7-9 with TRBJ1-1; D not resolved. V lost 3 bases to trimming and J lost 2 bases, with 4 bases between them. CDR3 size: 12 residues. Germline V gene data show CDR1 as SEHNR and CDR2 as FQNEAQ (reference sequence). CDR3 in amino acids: CASSFFNTEAFF. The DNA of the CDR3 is TGTGCCAGCAGCTTTTTCAACACTGAAGCTTTCTTT. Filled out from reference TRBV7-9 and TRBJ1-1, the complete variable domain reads DTGVSQNPRHKITKRGQNVTFRCDPISEHNRLYWYRQTLGQGPEFLTYFQNEAQLEKSRLLSDRFSAERPKGSFSTLEIQRTEQGDSAMYLCASSFFNTEAFFGQGTRLTVV.

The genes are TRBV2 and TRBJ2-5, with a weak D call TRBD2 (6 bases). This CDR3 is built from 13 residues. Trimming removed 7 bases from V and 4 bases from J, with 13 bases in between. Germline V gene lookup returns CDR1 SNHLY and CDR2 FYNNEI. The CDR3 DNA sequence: TGTGCCAGCACTGGGGGAGGAAGAGAGACCCAGTACTTC. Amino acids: CASTGGGRETQYF. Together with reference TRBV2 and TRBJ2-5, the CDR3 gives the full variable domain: EPEVTQTPSHQVTQMGQEVILRCVPISNHLYFYWYRQILGQKVEFLVSFYNNEISEKSEIFDDQFSVERPDGSNFTLKIRSTKLEDSAMYFCASTGGGRETQYFGPGTRLLVL.